The clone carrying this TCR beta chain was seen once. Antigen: not known. The data stem from a study of T cell responses to AZD1222 COVID-19 vaccine. Study information: Pooled in the analysis were second doses at about 4 or about 12 weeks. Whole-study findings and limits: Spike-specific TCR breadth and depth both grew after two AZD1222 doses.

From germline, CDR1 is SGHTA and CDR2 FQGNSA. Unmatched junction bases numbered 6, after V lost 0 bases and J lost 7 bases. The CDR3 covers 16 residues. Clones were read by immunoSEQ multiplex PCR, and TCRdb kept only the in-frame ones, dropping some. The table includes approximately 110,000 clones, 88% detected once. The rearrangement uses TRBV7-2 and TRBJ2-1, with 10 bases matching TRBD2. The sequence was collected from an adult in good health. Specimen: peripheral blood, collected on day 0 of AZD1222 vaccination. The CDR3 DNA follows: TGTGCCAGCAGCTTAGCTGGTAGCGGGGGGTGGAATGAGCAGTTCTTC. This sequence encodes CASSLAGSGGWNEQFF.